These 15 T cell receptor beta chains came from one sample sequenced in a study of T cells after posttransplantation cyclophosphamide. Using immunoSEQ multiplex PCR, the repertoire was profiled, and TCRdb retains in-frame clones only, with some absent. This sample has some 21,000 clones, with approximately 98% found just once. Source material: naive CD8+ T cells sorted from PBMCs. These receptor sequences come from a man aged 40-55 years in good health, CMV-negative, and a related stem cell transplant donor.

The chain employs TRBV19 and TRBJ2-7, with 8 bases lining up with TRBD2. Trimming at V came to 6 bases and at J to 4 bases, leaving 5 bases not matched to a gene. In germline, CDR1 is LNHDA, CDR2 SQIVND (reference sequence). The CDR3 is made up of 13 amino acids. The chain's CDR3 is CASSPASGYEQYF. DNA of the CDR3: TGTGCCAGTAGCCCCGCTAGCGGGTACGAGCAGTACTTC.

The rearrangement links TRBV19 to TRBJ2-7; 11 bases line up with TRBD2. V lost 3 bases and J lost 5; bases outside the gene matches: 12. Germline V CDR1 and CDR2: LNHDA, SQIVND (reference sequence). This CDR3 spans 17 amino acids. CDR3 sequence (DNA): TGTGCCAGTAGTATGTATATAGCGGGAGGGTACAAAAACGAGCAGTACTTC. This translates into CASSMYIAGGYKNEQYF. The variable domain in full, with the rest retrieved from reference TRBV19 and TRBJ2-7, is DGGITQSPKYLFRKEGQNVTLSCEQNLNHDAMYWYRQDPGQGLRLIYYSQIVNDFQKGDIAEGYSVSREKKESFPLTVTSAQKNPTAFYLCASSMYIAGGYKNEQYFGPGTRLTVT.

The CDR3 DNA reads TGTGCCAGCACCCCGGGACTAGCGGGAGGCTACGAGCAGTACTTC. Its translation is CASTPGLAGGYEQYF. The chain links TRBV9 to TRBJ2-7; 15 bases agree with TRBD2. Looked up from germline, CDR1 is SGDLS and CDR2 is YYNGEE. The CDR3 has 15 residues. Losses at the gene ends were 6 bases for V and 3 bases for J; bases not matched to a gene: 4. Drawing the rest from reference TRBV9 and TRBJ2-7, the complete variable domain is DSGVTQTPKHLITATGQRVTLRCSPRSGDLSVYWYQQSLDQGLQFLIQYYNGEERAKGNILERFSAQQFPDLHSELNLSSLELGDSALYFCASTPGLAGGYEQYFGPGTRLTVT.

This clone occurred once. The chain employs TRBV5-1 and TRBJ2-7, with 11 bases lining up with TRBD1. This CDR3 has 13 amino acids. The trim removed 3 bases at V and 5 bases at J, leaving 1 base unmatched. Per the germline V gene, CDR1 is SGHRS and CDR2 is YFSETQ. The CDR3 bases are TGCGCCAGCAGCTGGGACAGGGGGGACGAGCAGTACTTC. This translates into CASSWDRGDEQYF.

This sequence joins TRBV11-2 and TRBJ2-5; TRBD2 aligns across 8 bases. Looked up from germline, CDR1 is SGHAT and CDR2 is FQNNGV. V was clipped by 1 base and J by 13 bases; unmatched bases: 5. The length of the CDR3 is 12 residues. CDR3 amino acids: CASSLGAGDRYF. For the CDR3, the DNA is TGTGCCAGCAGCTTAGGAGCGGGAGATAGGTACTTC.

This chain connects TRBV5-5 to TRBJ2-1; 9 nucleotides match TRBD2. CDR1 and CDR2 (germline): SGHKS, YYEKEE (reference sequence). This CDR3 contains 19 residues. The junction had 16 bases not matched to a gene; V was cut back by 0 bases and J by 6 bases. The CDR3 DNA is TGTGCCAGCAGCTTGGGTGAGGGGGCGGGAGGGCCGTTACTCAATGAGCAGTTCTTC. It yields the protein CASSLGEGAGGPLLNEQFF.

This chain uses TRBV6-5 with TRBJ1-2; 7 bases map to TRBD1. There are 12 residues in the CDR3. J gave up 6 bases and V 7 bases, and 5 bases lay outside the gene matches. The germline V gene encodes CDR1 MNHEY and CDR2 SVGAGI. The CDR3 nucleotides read TGTGCCAGCACCACGACAGGGCATGGCTACACCTTC. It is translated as CASTTTGHGYTF.

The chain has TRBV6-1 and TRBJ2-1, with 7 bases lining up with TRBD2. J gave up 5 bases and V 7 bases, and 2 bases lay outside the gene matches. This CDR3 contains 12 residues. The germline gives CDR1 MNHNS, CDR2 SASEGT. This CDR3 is CASKRENNEQFF. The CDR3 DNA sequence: TGTGCCAGCAAGCGGGAAAACAATGAGCAGTTCTTC.

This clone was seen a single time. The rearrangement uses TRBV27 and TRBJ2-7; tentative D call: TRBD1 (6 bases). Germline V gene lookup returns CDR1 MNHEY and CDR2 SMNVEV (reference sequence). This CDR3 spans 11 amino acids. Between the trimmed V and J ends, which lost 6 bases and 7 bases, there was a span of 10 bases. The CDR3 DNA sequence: TGTGCCAGCAGCCTAGGGACAGAGCAGTACTTC. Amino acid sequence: CASSLGTEQYF.

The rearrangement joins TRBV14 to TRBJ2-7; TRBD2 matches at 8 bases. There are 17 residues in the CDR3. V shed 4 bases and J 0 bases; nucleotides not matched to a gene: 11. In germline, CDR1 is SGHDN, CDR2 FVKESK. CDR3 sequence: CASSRLTSGTSSYEQYF. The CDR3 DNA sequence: TGTGCCAGCAGCCGCCTGACTTCCGGGACTAGCTCCTACGAGCAGTACTTC.

CDR3 coding DNA: TGTGCCAGCAGCTTAGTGGCGGGAGTTAGCACCGGGGAGCTGTTTTTT. Protein: CASSLVAGVSTGELFF. The rearrangement links TRBV7-8 to TRBJ2-2; 7 bases are a match to TRBD2. This CDR3 is 16 amino acids long. Germline V gives CDR1 SGHVS, CDR2 FQNEAQ. Trimming cost V 1 base and J 4 bases; bases outside gene matches: 6.

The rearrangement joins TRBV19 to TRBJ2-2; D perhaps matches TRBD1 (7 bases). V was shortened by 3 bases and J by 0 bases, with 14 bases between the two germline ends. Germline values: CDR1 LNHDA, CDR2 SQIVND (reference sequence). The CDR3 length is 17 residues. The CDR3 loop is CASSIDGGGANTGELFF. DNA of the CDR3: TGTGCCAGTAGTATCGATGGAGGGGGCGCGAACACCGGGGAGCTGTTTTTT.

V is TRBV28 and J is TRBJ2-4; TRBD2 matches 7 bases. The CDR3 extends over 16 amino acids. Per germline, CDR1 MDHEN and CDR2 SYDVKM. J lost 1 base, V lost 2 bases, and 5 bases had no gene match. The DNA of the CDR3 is TGTGCCAGCAGTTTACGAGCGGGAATCGCCAAAAACATTCAGTACTTC. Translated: CASSLRAGIAKNIQYF.

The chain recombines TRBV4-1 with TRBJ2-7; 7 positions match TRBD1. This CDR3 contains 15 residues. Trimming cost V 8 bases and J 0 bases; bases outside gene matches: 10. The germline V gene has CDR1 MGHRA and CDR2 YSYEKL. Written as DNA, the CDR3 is TGCGCCAGCTCCTTGCAGGGACAGAGCTCCTACGAGCAGTACTTC. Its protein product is CASSLQGQSSYEQYF.

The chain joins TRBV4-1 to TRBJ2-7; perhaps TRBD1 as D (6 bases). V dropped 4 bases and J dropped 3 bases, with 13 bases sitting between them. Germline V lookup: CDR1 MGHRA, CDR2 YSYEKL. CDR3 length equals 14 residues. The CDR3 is CASSRTAADYEQYF. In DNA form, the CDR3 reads TGCGCCAGCAGCCGGACAGCGGCCGACTACGAGCAGTACTTC.